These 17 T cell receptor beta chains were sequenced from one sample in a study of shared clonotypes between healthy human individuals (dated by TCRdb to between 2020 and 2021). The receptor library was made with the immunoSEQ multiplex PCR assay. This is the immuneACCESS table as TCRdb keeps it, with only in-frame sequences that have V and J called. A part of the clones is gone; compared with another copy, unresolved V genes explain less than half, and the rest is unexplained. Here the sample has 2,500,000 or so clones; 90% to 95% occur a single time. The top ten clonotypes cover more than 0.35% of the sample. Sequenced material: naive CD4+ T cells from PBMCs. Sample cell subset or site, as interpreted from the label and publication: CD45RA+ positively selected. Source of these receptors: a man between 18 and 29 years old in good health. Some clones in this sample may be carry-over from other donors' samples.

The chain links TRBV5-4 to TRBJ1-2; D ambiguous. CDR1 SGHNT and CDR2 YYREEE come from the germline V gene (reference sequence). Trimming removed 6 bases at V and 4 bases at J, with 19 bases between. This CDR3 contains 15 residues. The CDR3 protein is CASTHEGVRGYGYTF. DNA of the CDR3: TGTGCCAGCACCCACGAGGGTGTCCGTGGCTATGGCTACACCTTC.

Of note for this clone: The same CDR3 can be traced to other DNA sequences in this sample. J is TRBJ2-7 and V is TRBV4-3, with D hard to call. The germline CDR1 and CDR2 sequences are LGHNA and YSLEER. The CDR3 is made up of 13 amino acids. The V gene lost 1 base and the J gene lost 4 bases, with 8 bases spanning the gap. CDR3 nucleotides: TGCGCCAGCAGCCAAGTATTAGGGTACGAGCAGTACTTC. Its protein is CASSQVLGYEQYF.

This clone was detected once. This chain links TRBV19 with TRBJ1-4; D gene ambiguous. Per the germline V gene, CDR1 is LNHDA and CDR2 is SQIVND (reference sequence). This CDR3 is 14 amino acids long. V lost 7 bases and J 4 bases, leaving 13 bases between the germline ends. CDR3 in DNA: TGTGCCAGTACCAGAATGCCCCATAATGAAAAACTGTTTTTT. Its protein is CASTRMPHNEKLFF.

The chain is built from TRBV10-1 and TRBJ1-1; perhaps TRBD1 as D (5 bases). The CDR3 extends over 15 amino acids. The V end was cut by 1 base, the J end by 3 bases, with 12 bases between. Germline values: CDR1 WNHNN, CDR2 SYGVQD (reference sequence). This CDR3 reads CASSEWDPSDTEAFF. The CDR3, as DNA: TGCGCCAGCAGTGAGTGGGACCCAAGCGACACTGAAGCTTTCTTT.

CDR3 amino acids: CASSLIPAGLGNEQFF. The CDR3, as DNA: TGTGCCAGCAGCTTAATTCCAGCGGGACTGGGCAATGAGCAGTTCTTC. V usage is TRBV7-2 and J usage is TRBJ2-1; 7 nucleotides align to TRBD2. V was pared by 2 bases and J by 6 bases, with 10 bases of the junction left unmatched. The CDR3 is made up of 16 amino acids. The germline CDR1 and CDR2 sequences are SGHTA and FQGNSA.

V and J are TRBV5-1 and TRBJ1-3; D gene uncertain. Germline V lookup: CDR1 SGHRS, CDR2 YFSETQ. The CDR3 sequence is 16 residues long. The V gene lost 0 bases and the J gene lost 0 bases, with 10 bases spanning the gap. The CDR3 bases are TGCGCCAGCAGCTTGGAAGGGTCGATCTCTGGAAACACCATATATTTT. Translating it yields CASSLEGSISGNTIYF.

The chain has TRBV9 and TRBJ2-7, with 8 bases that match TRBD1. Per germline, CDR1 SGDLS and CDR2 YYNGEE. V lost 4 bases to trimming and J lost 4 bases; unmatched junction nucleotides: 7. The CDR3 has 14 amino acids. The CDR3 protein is CASSMTGDPYEQYF. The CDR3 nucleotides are TGTGCCAGCAGCATGACAGGGGATCCTTACGAGCAGTACTTC.

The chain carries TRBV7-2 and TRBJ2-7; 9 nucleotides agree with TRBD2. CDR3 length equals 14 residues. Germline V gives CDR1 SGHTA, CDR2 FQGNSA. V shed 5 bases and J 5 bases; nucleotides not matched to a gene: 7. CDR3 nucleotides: TGTGCCAGCAGCGCCGCGGGACTAGCCCACGAGCAGTACTTC. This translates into CASSAAGLAHEQYF.

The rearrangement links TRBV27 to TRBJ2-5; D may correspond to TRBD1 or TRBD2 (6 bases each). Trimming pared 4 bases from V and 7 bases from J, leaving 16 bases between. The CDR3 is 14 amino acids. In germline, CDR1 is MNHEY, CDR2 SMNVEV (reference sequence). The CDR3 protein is CASSSSRGAGTQYF. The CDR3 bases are TGTGCCAGCAGTTCCTCGAGGGGGGCAGGGACCCAGTACTTC.

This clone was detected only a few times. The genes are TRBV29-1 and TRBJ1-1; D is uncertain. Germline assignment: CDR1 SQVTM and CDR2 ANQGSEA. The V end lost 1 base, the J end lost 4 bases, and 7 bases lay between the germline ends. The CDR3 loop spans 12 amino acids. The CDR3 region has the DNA TGCAGCGTTGAAGGGTTTGTCACTGAAGCTTTCTTT. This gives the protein CSVEGFVTEAFF.

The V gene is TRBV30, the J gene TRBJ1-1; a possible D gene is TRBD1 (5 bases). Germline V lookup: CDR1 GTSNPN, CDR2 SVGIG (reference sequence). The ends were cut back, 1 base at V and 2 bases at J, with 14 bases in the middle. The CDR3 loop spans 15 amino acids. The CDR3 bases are TGTGCCTGGAGTGAGCCTTCGCAGGGCAACACTGAAGCTTTCTTT. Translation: CAWSEPSQGNTEAFF.

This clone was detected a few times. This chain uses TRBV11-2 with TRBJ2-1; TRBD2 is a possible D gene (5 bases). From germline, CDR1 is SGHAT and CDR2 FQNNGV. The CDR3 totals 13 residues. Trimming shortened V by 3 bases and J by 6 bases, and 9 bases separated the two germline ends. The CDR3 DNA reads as TGTGCCAGCAGCTTCAGCGGTGGCAATGAGCAGTTCTTC. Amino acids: CASSFSGGNEQFF.

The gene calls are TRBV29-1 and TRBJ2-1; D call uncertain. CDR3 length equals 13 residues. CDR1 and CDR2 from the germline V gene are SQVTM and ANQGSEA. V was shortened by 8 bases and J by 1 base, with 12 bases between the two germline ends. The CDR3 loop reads CSLTRASYNEQFF. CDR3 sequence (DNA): TGCAGCCTCACCCGGGCGTCCTACAATGAGCAGTTCTTC.

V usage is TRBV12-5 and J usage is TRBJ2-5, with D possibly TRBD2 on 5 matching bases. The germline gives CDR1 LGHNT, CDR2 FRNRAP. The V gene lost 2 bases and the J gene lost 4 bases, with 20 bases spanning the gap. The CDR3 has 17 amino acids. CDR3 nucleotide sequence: TGTGCTAGTGGTTTGCGGGGATTGGCATCTCGGTCAGAGACCCAGTACTTC. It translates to CASGLRGLASRSETQYF. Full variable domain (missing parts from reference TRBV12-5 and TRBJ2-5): DARVTQTPRHKVTEMGQEVTMRCQPILGHNTVFWYRQTMMQGLELLAYFRNRAPLDDSGMPKDRFSAEMPDATLATLKIQPSEPRDSAVYFCASGLRGLASRSETQYFGPGTRLLVL.

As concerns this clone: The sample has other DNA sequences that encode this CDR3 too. CDR3 loop: CASSFASPYEQYF. In DNA form, the CDR3 reads TGTGCCAGCAGCTTCGCTAGCCCCTACGAGCAGTACTTC. This chain uses TRBV11-2 with TRBJ2-7, with a possible D match to TRBD2 (5 bases). V dropped 3 bases and J dropped 2 bases, with 8 bases sitting between them. The germline V gene encodes CDR1 SGHAT and CDR2 FQNNGV. CDR3 length: 13 residues. Drawing the rest from reference TRBV11-2 and TRBJ2-7, the complete variable domain is EAGVAQSPRYKIIEKRQSVAFWCNPISGHATLYWYQQILGQGPKLLIQFQNNGVVDDSQLPKDRFSAERLKGVDSTLKIQPAKLEDSAVYLCASSFASPYEQYFGPGTRLTVT.

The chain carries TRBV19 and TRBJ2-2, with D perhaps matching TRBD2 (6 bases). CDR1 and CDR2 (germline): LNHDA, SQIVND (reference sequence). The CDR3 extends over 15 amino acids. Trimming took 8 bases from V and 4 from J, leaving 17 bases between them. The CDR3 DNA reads TGTGCCAGTGCCGCCGGGACTTGGCCCACCGGGGAGCTGTTTTTT. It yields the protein CASAAGTWPTGELFF.

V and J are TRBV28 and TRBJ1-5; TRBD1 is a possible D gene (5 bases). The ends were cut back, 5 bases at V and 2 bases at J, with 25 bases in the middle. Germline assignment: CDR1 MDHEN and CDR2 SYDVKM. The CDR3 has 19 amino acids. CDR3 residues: CASSSLPVGGTVRNQPQHF. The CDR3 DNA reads TGTGCCAGCAGTAGCCTCCCTGTTGGGGGGACTGTGCGCAATCAGCCCCAGCATTTT.